This T cell receptor beta chain was sequenced during a study of T cell responses to AZD1222 COVID-19 vaccine. Germline assignment: CDR1 KGHSH and CDR2 LQKENI. The CDR3 length is 15 residues. V lost 0 bases and J lost 6; bases outside the gene matches: 5. Method: immunoSEQ multiplex PCR; TCRdb's copy keeps in-frame clones and lacks some. The sample holds roughly 150,000 clones, around 90% seen once. The sequence derives from an adult who received the AZD1222 COVID-19 vaccine. The chain recombines TRBV18 with TRBJ2-7; 10 nucleotides align to TRBD2. The specimen was peripheral blood, collected 28 days after the second AZD1222 dose. The CDR3 region has the DNA TGTGCCAGCTCACCACCCGGGACTAGCGTAATCGAGCAGTACTTC. This gives the protein CASSPPGTSVIEQYF.